These 14 T cell receptor beta chains came from one sample sequenced in a study of vaccination and CD4 T cells after COVID-19. Cultured CD4+ T-cell DNA underwent Oncomine TCR Beta short-read sequencing. TCRdb processed the PCR reads anew with MiXCR; each CDR3 protein has one entry. The sample records 15,000 to 20,000 distinct CDR3 sequences, about 60% being singletons. Their target antigens are unknown. Treatment of the sample: 10-day PBMC culture with coronavirus spike peptide pools or control peptides (ViraFEST assay). The sequenced sample consisted of CD4+ T cells from blood, cultured in vitro. The receptors come from a human donor who had recovered from COVID-19.

The V call is TRBV5-5, the J call TRBJ2-2; no firm D call. The CDR3 contains 14 residues. The V gene's germline CDR1 is SGHKS and CDR2 YYEKEE (reference sequence). The V gene lost 7 bases and the J gene lost 0 bases, with 10 bases spanning the gap. Here the CDR3 reads CASLKGSNTGELFF. For the CDR3, the DNA is TGTGCCAGCCTGAAAGGATCGAACACCGGGGAGCTGTTTTTT.

This clonotype was seen only a few times. The genes are TRBV6-1 and TRBJ2-7, with 9 bases that match TRBD2. V was pared by 10 bases and J by 2 bases, with 9 bases of the junction left unmatched. In germline, CDR1 is MNHNS, CDR2 SASEGT. The CDR3 runs to 14 residues. Here the CDR3 reads CATQPGLAAYEQYF. The CDR3 bases are TGTGCCACCCAACCGGGACTAGCTGCCTACGAGCAGTACTTC.

V is TRBV20-1 and J is TRBJ2-3; D call uncertain. Trimming took off 0 bases at V and 4 bases at J, with 8 bases between the two ends. CDR3 length: 13 amino acids. Germline CDR1 and CDR2: DFQATT and SNEGSKA (reference sequence). CDR3 sequence (DNA): TGCAGTGCTAGAGATGTGCTGGCAGATACGCAGTATTTT. It encodes CSARDVLADTQYF.

This clonotype was picked up a small number of times. CDR3 coding DNA: TGTGCCAGCAGTTTTACTGCAGGGGGCAGGTACACTGAAGCTTTCTTT. Translated, it gives CASSFTAGGRYTEAFF. This rearrangement joins TRBV6-5 to TRBJ1-1, with TRBD1 matching over 8 bases. Germline V gives CDR1 MNHEY, CDR2 SVGAGI. CDR3 length equals 16 residues. Unmatched junction bases numbered 10, after V lost 4 bases and J lost 3 bases.

The chain uses TRBV7-2 and TRBJ2-1; D gene unclear. Germline V CDR1 and CDR2: SGHTA, FQGNSA. V lost 3 bases and J lost 7, with 7 bases in between. The CDR3 runs to 12 residues. Here the CDR3 reads CASSFGWNEQFF. The CDR3, as DNA: TGTGCCAGCAGCTTCGGATGGAATGAGCAGTTCTTC. Together with reference TRBV7-2 and TRBJ2-1, the CDR3 gives the full variable domain: GAGVSQSPSNKVTEKGKDVELRCDPISGHTALYWYRQSLGQGLEFLIYFQGNSAPDKSGLPSDRFSAERTGGSVSTLTIQRTQQEDSAVYLCASSFGWNEQFFGPGTRLTVL.

In this sample, this clonotype turned up once. The rearrangement joins TRBV5-1 to TRBJ2-5; the D is unclear. The CDR3 runs 14 residues. The V and J ends lost 4 bases and 5 bases respectively, with 15 bases between them. Germline values: CDR1 SGHRS, CDR2 YFSETQ. The CDR3 nucleotides read TGCGCCAGCAGCCCGGCCACACTGCGGGAGACCCAGTACTTC. It is translated as CASSPATLRETQYF.

A few counts support this clonotype. The V and J genes are TRBV20-1 and TRBJ2-2; 10 bases agree with TRBD2. There are 17 residues in the CDR3. With 6 bases clipped from V and 2 bases from J, the junction kept 12 bases outside the gene matches. Germline CDR1 is DFQATT and CDR2 is SNEGSKA (reference sequence). The CDR3 bases are TGCAGTGCAAACCCGGGGAGCGGGAGGGGAAACACCGGGGAGCTGTTTTTT. Translating it yields CSANPGSGRGNTGELFF.

CDR3 amino acids: CASAKRLAGVQRKSEQYF. The CDR3, as DNA: TGTGCCAGCGCGAAACGACTAGCGGGAGTGCAGCGAAAGTCCGAGCAGTACTTC. The rearrangement joins TRBV6-2 or TRBV6-3 to TRBJ2-7; 12 nucleotides match TRBD2. Trimming removed 8 bases from V and 6 bases from J; junction bases left unmatched: 20. CDR3 length: 18 residues. CDR1 and CDR2 (germline): MNHEY, SVGEGT.

The rearrangement joins TRBV7-3 to TRBJ2-2; D gene ambiguous. V was shortened by 3 bases and J by 8 bases, with 7 bases between the two germline ends. From germline, CDR1 is SGHTA and CDR2 FQGTGA. The CDR3 totals 12 residues. CDR3 DNA: TGTGCCAGCAGCTTCCTTCTGGGGGAGCTGTTTTTT. Protein sequence: CASSFLLGELFF.

The chain links TRBV27 to TRBJ2-1; D is perhaps TRBD2 (6 bases). The CDR3 sequence is 15 residues long. From germline, CDR1 is MNHEY and CDR2 SMNVEV (reference sequence). Trimming took off 5 bases at V and 1 base at J, with 12 bases between the two ends. The CDR3 loop is CASSTSSASYNEQFF. DNA for the CDR3: TGTGCCAGCAGTACCTCTAGCGCTTCCTACAATGAGCAGTTCTTC.

V usage is TRBV6-2 or TRBV6-3 and J usage is TRBJ2-6; D remains unclear. Trimming pared 2 bases from V and 3 bases from J, leaving 11 bases between. In germline, CDR1 is MNHEY, CDR2 SVGEGT. The CDR3 runs to 16 residues. The CDR3 protein is CASSYRSRGGANVLTF. The CDR3 DNA reads TGTGCCAGCAGTTACAGGTCCCGAGGTGGGGCCAACGTCCTGACTTTC.

The genes are TRBV7-9 and TRBJ2-1; the D gene is possibly TRBD2 (6 bases). The germline V and J ends were trimmed by 5 bases and 1 base, with 12 bases remaining between them. CDR3 length equals 15 residues. Germline CDR1 SEHNR, CDR2 FQNEAQ (reference sequence). The CDR3 nucleotides are TGTGCCAGCAGCCGTAGCGGCAGATCCTACAATGAGCAGTTCTTC. Its translation is CASSRSGRSYNEQFF.

The chain recombines TRBV15 with TRBJ2-7, with 12 bases identical to TRBD2. The CDR3 contains 15 residues. Trimming removed 5 bases from V and 6 bases from J; junction bases left unmatched: 8. The germline V gene encodes CDR1 LNHNV and CDR2 YYDKDF (reference sequence). CDR3 loop: CATSARLAGESEQYF. DNA for the CDR3: TGTGCCACCAGCGCGCGACTAGCGGGGGAAAGCGAGCAGTACTTC.

The V and J genes are TRBV7-2 and TRBJ2-3, with D maybe TRBD2 (5 bases). Looked up from germline, CDR1 is SGHTA and CDR2 is FQGNSA. This CDR3 has 14 amino acids. Trimming removed 5 bases at V and 3 bases at J, with 12 bases between. This CDR3 reads CASSKDWRTDTQYF. In nucleotides, the CDR3 is TGTGCCAGCAGCAAGGACTGGAGGACAGATACGCAGTATTTT.